This T cell receptor beta chain appears in the sequencing data of a study of blood T cell repertoires in COVID-19 (dated by TCRdb to the early 2020s). About the investigation overall: Samples from collaborators originated in the United States, Italy and Spain and spanned both the acute and convalescent phases of COVID-19. The material from the prospective study consisted of cDNA or gDNA derived from T cells, B-cell-depleted T cells, or PBMCs. Deeply sampled blood TCRbeta repertoires from subjects exposed to, actively infected with, or recovered from COVID-19 were included in the dataset. A freely available public database, intended as a resource for researchers studying the immune response to SARS-CoV-2, is where the repertoires were released. Samples came from the ongoing ImmuneRACE study (first 160 participants) plus 1,254 subjects from 6 global collaborators. The sample metadata nearly always contained a de-identified subject ID, COVID-19 status, age in years and sex. Where available, HLA class I and class II types were taken from metadata supplied by the sample provider and were not determined by assay-based typing.

Taken from cysteine to phenylalanine, the CDR3 has 15 residues. The read is trimmed to its CDR3 DNA, 45 bases read in frame from base 1. The germline V and J ends show losses of 0 bases and 6 bases respectively, and no gene match explains 8 bases of the junction. Sequences SGDLS (CDR1) and YYNGEE (CDR2) are obtained from the germline V gene. The immunoSEQ Assay, a bias-controlled multiplex PCR, was used to amplify TCRbeta CDR3 regions from genomic DNA. As for how the authors treated the data: Within the assay, amplification of reference gene primers was used to estimate how many nucleated cells each sample contained. To quantify the absolute abundance of each unique TCRbeta CDR3 rearrangement, sequence reads were collapsed and filtered. For each sample, productive Simpson clonality was calculated by taking the square root of Simpson's diversity index across productive rearrangements. Here the immuneACCESS table is served through TCRdb, limited to in-frame sequences with V and J called. Missing clones are a known gap in these copies; in checked studies unresolved V genes cover under half, and the rest lacks a known reason. D and trimming were read from the DNA, whereas the V and J calls and clone size are those reported in that table. Counted in this sample were 30,000 to 35,000 clones; about 91% of them appeared once. In total, the top ten clones hold under 30% of the sample.

This clone has just one count. Its antigen target is currently unknown. Per-base qualities were not stored, and no clone one base away is much larger. Study-wide findings and limitations: Clinical and demographic metadata were provided uncurated, with the amount varying by source and participant.

Whole blood was collected in K2EDTA tubes by collaborating institutions according to the institutions' own protocols. For TCRbeta analysis, collaborator samples were shipped as frozen whole blood, as isolated PBMCs, or as DNA extracted from either sample type. Sequencing was done on a sample of peripheral blood. The sequence is built from TRBV9 and TRBJ2-7; 8 of the junction bases match TRBD1. This clonotype was obtained from a man older than 75 with acute or convalescent COVID-19. The CDR3 has the sequence CASSVGGGQGLEQYF. The nucleotides are TGTGCCAGCAGCGTAGGGGGTGGACAGGGCCTCGAGCAGTACTTC.